What follows are 2 T cell receptor beta chains derived from one specimen sequenced in a study of beta chain features in type 1 diabetes (dated by TCRdb to 2016 to 2019). The library was produced with the immunoSEQ multiplex PCR assay. The entire isolated RNA was reverse transcribed using the High Capacity cDNA Reverse Transcription Kit, and thus expressed TCRB transcripts were sequenced. In TCRdb, the immuneACCESS table is reduced to in-frame sequences with V and J assigned. These tables do not hold every clone; where another copy was compared, an unresolved V gene accounts for under half, and the others remain unexplained. In this sample the table shows over 500,000 clones, roughly 16% of which occur a single time. Of the sample, approximately 0.099% falls within the top ten clones. Sequenced input: naive CD4+ T cells from blood. The cell subset or site label of this sample denotes: true naive CD4+ T cells. Receptor source: a man aged 18 to 29 in good health.

The genes are TRBV6-6 and TRBJ1-2, with D possibly being TRBD1 (6 bases). V was pared by 4 bases and J by 7 bases, with 22 bases between. Germline CDR1 MNHNY, CDR2 SVGAGI (reference sequence). CDR3 length: 16 residues. The CDR3 protein is CASSSYGAQGRGGYTF. For the CDR3, the DNA is TGTGCCAGCAGTTCCTACGGCGCACAGGGTAGGGGTGGCTACACCTTC.

This clone was picked up one time. The V and J genes are TRBV5-4 and TRBJ2-7; D gene ambiguous. CDR1 is SGHNT and CDR2 is YYREEE in the germline V gene (reference sequence). The CDR3 loop spans 16 amino acids. V was clipped by 0 bases and J by 0 bases, with 13 bases between them. The CDR3 bases are TGTGCCAGCAGCTTGGGTGGTGTCAGACCCTCCTACGAGCAGTACTTC. Encoded protein: CASSLGGVRPSYEQYF.